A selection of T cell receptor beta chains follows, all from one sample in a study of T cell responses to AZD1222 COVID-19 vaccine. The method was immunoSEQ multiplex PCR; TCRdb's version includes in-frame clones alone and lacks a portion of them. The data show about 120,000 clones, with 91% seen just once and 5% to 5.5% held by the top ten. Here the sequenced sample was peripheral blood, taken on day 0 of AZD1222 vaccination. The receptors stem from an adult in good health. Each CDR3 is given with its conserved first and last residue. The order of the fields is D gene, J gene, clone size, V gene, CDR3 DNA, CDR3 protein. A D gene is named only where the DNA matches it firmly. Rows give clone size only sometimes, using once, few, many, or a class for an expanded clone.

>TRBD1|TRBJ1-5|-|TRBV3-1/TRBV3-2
TGTGCCAGCAGCCGGGACAGGGCTAGCAATCAGCCCCAGCATTTT
CASSRDRASNQPQHF
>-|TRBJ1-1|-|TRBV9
TGTGCCAGCAGCGAGGGACGGGGATTTGCAGGAGCTTTCTTT
CASSEGRGFAGAFF
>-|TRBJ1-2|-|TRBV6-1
TGTGCCAGCAGTGATCCGGGACCTAACTATGGCTACACCTTC
CASSDPGPNYGYTF
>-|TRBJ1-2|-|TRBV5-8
TGTGCCAGCAGCCCGACAGAGACCCGCATTGCCTATGGCTACACCTTC
CASSPTETRIAYGYTF
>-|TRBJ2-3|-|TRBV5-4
TGTGCCAGCAGCTTTAAGGGGTCTAAAACTGCAGATACGCAGTATTTT
CASSFKGSKTADTQYF
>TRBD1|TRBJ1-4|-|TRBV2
TGTGCCAGCAAGCCGGGACAGGGTGGAAAACTGTTTTTT
CASKPGQGGKLFF
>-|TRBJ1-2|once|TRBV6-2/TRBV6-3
TGTGCCAGCAGTTCGACCCGAGTAACCTGGAACTATGGCTACACCTTC
CASSSTRVTWNYGYTF
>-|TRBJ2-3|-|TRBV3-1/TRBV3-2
TGTGCCAGCAGCCAAGGGTTGGGACTCCCAAGCACAGATACGCAGTATTTT
CASSQGLGLPSTDTQYF
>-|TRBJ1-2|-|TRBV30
TGTGCCTGGAGTGATGAATCCTATGGCTACACCTTC
CAWSDESYGYTF
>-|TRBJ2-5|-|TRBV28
TGTGCCAGCAGCTTTCGGAGCACAGACCCAGTGGAGACCCAGTACTTC
CASSFRSTDPVETQYF
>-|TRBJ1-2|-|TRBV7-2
TGTGCCAGCAGCTTGGATACCGGGACCATCTATGGCTACACCTTC
CASSLDTGTIYGYTF
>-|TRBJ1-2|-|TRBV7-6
TGTGCCAGCAGCTTAGCCTCCGGGACACGGGGCTACACCTTC
CASSLASGTRGYTF
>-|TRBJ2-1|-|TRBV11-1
TGTGCCAGCAGCTTAGCGACAGCCCCAGGCCATGAGCAGTTCTTC
CASSLATAPGHEQFF
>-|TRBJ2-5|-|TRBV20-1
TGCAGTGCTGGGGTCGATGAGACCCAGTACTTC
CSAGVDETQYF
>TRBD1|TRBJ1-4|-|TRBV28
TGTGCCAGCAGTTTTGTGGGACAGGGGCGGGAACTGTTTTTT
CASSFVGQGRELFF
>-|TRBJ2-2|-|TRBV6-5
TGTGCCAGCAGCCGCTTGGGGGAGCTGTTTTTT
CASSRLGELFF
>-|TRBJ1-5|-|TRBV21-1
TGTGCCAGCCGCCGGGACAGGGCCAGCAATCAGCCCCAGCATTTT
CASRRDRASNQPQHF
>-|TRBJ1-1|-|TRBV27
TGTGCCAGCAGTACTCCCGGGATGCCAGGTCGAGCTTTCTTT
CASSTPGMPGRAFF
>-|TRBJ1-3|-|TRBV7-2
TGTGCCAGCAGCTCTAGTACTCTCTCTGGAAACACCATATATTTT
CASSSSTLSGNTIYF
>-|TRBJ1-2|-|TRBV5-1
TGCGCCAGCAGCTTGGTTGAGGGAGGGAAAGGCTACACCTTC
CASSLVEGGKGYTF
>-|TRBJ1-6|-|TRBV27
TGTGCCAGCAGTTCGCCACAGGGTTTGAGTAATTCACCCCTCCACTTT
CASSSPQGLSNSPLHF
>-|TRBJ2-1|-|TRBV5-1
TGCGCCAGCAGCTTCCCCCAGAACTACAATGAGCAGTTCTTC
CASSFPQNYNEQFF
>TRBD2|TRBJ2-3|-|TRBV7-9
TGTGCCAGCAGCAAACTAGCGGGAGGTGGAGGTACGCAGTATTTT
CASSKLAGGGGTQYF
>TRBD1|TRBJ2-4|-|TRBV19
TGTGCCAGTAGTACCTCACAGGGGTTTGAGGCCAAAAACATTCAGTACTTC
CASSTSQGFEAKNIQYF
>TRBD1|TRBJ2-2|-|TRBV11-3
TGTGCCAGCAGCTCCGGACAGGGAAGCACCGGGGAGCTGTTTTTT
CASSSGQGSTGELFF
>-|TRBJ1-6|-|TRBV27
TGTGCCAGCAGTTTCGGGGGGGGCGACTCACCCCTCCACTTT
CASSFGGGDSPLHF
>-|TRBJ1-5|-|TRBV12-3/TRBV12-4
TGTGCCAGCAGCCTTCAACTGGATCAGCCCCAGCATTTT
CASSLQLDQPQHF
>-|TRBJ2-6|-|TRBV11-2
TGTGCCACTTTGGACGTAAACTCTGGGGCCAACGTCCTGACTTTC
CATLDVNSGANVLTF
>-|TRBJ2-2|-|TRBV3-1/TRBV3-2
TGTGCCAGCAGGCCACAGGGCGCCGGGGAGCTGTTTTTT
CASRPQGAGELFF
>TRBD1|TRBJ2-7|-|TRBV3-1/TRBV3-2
TGTGCCAGCAGTCCCCGGGACAGGGTCGAGCAGTACTTC
CASSPRDRVEQYF
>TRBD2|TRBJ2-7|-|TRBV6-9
TGTGCCAGCAGTTATCTGGGGGGGGGTGTTTACGAGCAGTACTTC
CASSYLGGGVYEQYF
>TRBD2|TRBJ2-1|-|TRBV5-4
TGTGCCAGCAGCTTGGAGCGGGGGGGCGTTAGCGATGAGCAGTTCTTC
CASSLERGGVSDEQFF
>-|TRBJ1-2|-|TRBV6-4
TGTGCCAGCAGTGACGGTACGCAAGCTTATGGCTACACCTTC
CASSDGTQAYGYTF
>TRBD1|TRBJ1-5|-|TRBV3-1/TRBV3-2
TGTGCCAGCAGCCAAGGAGGGGGCGGTCAGCCCCAGCATTTT
CASSQGGGGQPQHF
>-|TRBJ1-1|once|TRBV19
TGTGCCAGTAGTCTTTGGGGGGGAAACACTGAAGCTTTCTTT
CASSLWGGNTEAFF
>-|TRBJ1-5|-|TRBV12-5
TGTGCTAGTGGTTTGACCTTGAATCAGCCCCAGCATTTT
CASGLTLNQPQHF
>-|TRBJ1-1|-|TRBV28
TGTGCCAGCAGTTCCCGGGTTACGGCTTTCTTT
CASSSRVTAFF
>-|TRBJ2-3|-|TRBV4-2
TGTGCCAGCAGCCAAGATACATTCACAGATACGCAGTATTTT
CASSQDTFTDTQYF
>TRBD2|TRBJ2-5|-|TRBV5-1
TGCGCCAGCAGCTTGGACCTAGCGGGGCCTGGAGGGGAGACCCAGTACTTC
CASSLDLAGPGGETQYF
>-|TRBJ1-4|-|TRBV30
TGTGCCTGGATTCCCCCCCAAGGGAAACTGTTTTTT
CAWIPPQGKLFF
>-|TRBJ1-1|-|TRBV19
TGTGCCAGTAAACCTTCTATCAACACTGAAGCTTTCTTT
CASKPSINTEAFF
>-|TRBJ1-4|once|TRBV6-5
TGTGCCAGCAGCGGGTCTCCAGGCGGCGAAAAACTGTTTTTT
CASSGSPGGEKLFF
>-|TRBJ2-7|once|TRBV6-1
TGTGCCAGCAGTGAGCGGAGGGGGCTCGAGCAGTACTTC
CASSERRGLEQYF
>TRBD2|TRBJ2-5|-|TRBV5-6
TGTGCCAGCAGTTCTATTCCTGGGGGGGCCCAGTACTTC
CASSSIPGGAQYF
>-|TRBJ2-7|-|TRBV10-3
TGTGCCATCAGTGAGTCGCCAGGGAACTACGAGCAGTACTTC
CAISESPGNYEQYF
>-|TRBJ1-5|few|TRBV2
TGTGCCAGCAGTGAAGCTTCGACCTTACTCAATCAGCCCCAGCATTTT
CASSEASTLLNQPQHF
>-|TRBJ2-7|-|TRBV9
TGTGCCAGCAGCGTAGACAGCCCCTACGAGCAGTACTTC
CASSVDSPYEQYF
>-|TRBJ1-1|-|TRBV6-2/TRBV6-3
TGTGCCAGCAGTTCATACACTGAAGCTTTCTTT
CASSSYTEAFF
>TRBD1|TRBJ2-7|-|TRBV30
TGTGCCTGGAGTTACAGGGGGGTTTACGAGCAGTACTTC
CAWSYRGVYEQYF
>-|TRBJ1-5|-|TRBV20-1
TGCAGTGCTAGTGGGCCGGGGCCCCAGCATTTT
CSASGPGPQHF
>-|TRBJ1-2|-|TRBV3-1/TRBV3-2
TGTGCCAGCAGCCAGGCCCCCGAGGGTGGCTACACCTTC
CASSQAPEGGYTF
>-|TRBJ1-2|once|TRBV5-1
TGCGCCAGCAGCCTCGCCGGAGCTAACTATGGCTACACCTTC
CASSLAGANYGYTF